A selection of T cell receptor beta chains follows, all from one sample in a study of molecular identifiers for immune sequencing clone quantification. TCRdb reprocessed the PCR reads via MiXCR and lists one record per CDR3 protein. The sample holds around 320,000 distinct CDR3 sequences, over 20% seen once. The sample consisted of naive CD8+ T cells from blood, with Jurkat cell RNA spiked in. The receptor set was obtained from a human donor in good health. Some libraries in this study had Jurkat cell RNA spiked in. The CDR3 runs from the conserved cysteine through the conserved F or W. A D gene is named only where the DNA matches it firmly. Expanded clones are given a class, and other clones once, few, many or no size at all.

TGTGCCAGCAGCCCGACCCAACTAGCGCTCACAGATTCGCAGTATTTT | CASSPTQLALTDSQYF | TRBD2 | NA | 16 | TRBJ2-3 | TRBV7-2
TGCAGCGTTATAGGGCTTAGCTCCTACGAGCAGTACTTC | CSVIGLSSYEQYF | NA | many | 13 | TRBJ2-7 | TRBV29-1
TGTGCCAGCAGCTGGACAGTTTCTGGAAACACCATATATTTT | CASSWTVSGNTIYF | NA | many | 14 | TRBJ1-3 | TRBV5-6
TGTGCCAGCAGCTACAGTCCCGGGACATTAAACACGCAGTATTTT | CASSYSPGTLNTQYF | NA | NA | 15 | TRBJ2-3 | TRBV3-1
TGTGCCAGCAACTGGACAGGCTCCAGCTCCTACAATGAGCAGTTCTTC | CASNWTGSSSYNEQFF | TRBD1 | once | 16 | TRBJ2-1 | TRBV5-3
TGTGCCAGCAGCATGACAGGAGGGGGCAATCAGCCCCAGCATTTT | CASSMTGGGNQPQHF | NA | many | 15 | TRBJ1-5 | TRBV7-2
TGCAGTGCTAGAGTCACCGGACTGCCCTACGAGCAGTACTTC | CSARVTGLPYEQYF | NA | few | 14 | TRBJ2-7 | TRBV20-1
TGTGCCAGCAGCCCGGGACTAGCGGATCAAGAGACCCAGTACTTC | CASSPGLADQETQYF | TRBD2 | many | 15 | TRBJ2-5 | TRBV5-4
TGTGCCAGCAGCCGACTAGCGGGAGATTCAGATACGCAGTATTTT | CASSRLAGDSDTQYF | TRBD2 | few | 15 | TRBJ2-3 | TRBV7-9
TGCAGTGCTCCCTGGACTGAAGCTTTCTTT | CSAPWTEAFF | NA | few | 10 | TRBJ1-1 | TRBV20-1
TGTGCCACCAGCCGCGGAGGTCAGTATTTGAACACTGAAGCTTTCTTT | CATSRGGQYLNTEAFF | NA | many | 16 | TRBJ1-1 | TRBV15
TGTGCCAGCAGCTTGATGGGTTCCGACTATGGCTACACCTTC | CASSLMGSDYGYTF | NA | few | 14 | TRBJ1-2 | TRBV7-9
TGTGCCAGCAGTTACCTTGAGAACCTGGGAGAGCAGTACTTC | CASSYLENLGEQYF | NA | NA | 14 | TRBJ2-7 | TRBV6-5
TGTGCCAGCAGCTTCTGGAGCACAGATACGCAGTATTTT | CASSFWSTDTQYF | NA | many | 13 | TRBJ2-3 | TRBV5-4
TGTGCCAGCAGTCCCGATACAGATACGCAGTATTTT | CASSPDTDTQYF | NA | many | 12 | TRBJ2-3 | TRBV12-3/TRBV12-4
TGCGCCAGCAGCCTGGGGGACAGTTCGGACACTGAAGCTTTCTTT | CASSLGDSSDTEAFF | TRBD1 | NA | 15 | TRBJ1-1 | TRBV4-1
TGTGCCAGCAGCGCTAGACTAGCGGGAACAGATACGCAGTATTTT | CASSARLAGTDTQYF | TRBD2 | few | 15 | TRBJ2-3 | TRBV11-3
TGTGCCAGCAGTAGGACTATCAGATCCTACGAGCAGTACTTC | CASSRTIRSYEQYF | NA | few | 14 | TRBJ2-7 | TRBV28
TGTGCCAGCAGTTACCAACAAGGCGGGGAGCTGTTTTTT | CASSYQQGGELFF | NA | NA | 13 | TRBJ2-2 | TRBV6-5
TGCAGTGCCTGGGAGGCAGATACGCAGTATTTT | CSAWEADTQYF | NA | NA | 11 | TRBJ2-3 | TRBV20-1
TGCGCCAGCAGCCGAGAGGGGACAGGGTACAATGAGCAGTTCTTC | CASSREGTGYNEQFF | TRBD1 | NA | 15 | TRBJ2-1 | TRBV4-3
TGCGCCAGCAGCCCGGAAACTTCTGGGGCCAACGTCCTGACTTTC | CASSPETSGANVLTF | NA | NA | 15 | TRBJ2-6 | TRBV5-1
TGTGCCAGTGCGCAGGGTACTAGCTACGAGCAGTACTTC | CASAQGTSYEQYF | NA | many | 13 | TRBJ2-7 | TRBV6-1
TGTGCCAGCAGCTTAGGGACAGGTACGGCAGATACGCAGTATTTT | CASSLGTGTADTQYF | TRBD1 | many | 15 | TRBJ2-3 | TRBV7-2
TGTGCCAGCAGCCCCGTCGGAGGTACGCAGTATTTT | CASSPVGGTQYF | NA | many | 12 | TRBJ2-3 | TRBV7-2
TGCAGCGTTGTGGGGGGGGTCTATGGCTACACCTTC | CSVVGGVYGYTF | NA | NA | 12 | TRBJ1-2 | TRBV29-1
TGCAGCGTTGTGGGACTAGGCGCCGCAGATACGCAGTATTTT | CSVVGLGAADTQYF | TRBD2 | many | 14 | TRBJ2-3 | TRBV29-1
TGTGCCAGCAGTGAACACCCGACAGGAGCGCCCTACGAGCAGTACTTC | CASSEHPTGAPYEQYF | NA | NA | 16 | TRBJ2-7 | TRBV25-1
TGTGCCAGCAGTCTACTTGCAACTAATGAAAAACTGTTTTTT | CASSLLATNEKLFF | NA | many | 14 | TRBJ1-4 | TRBV12-3/TRBV12-4
TGCGCCAGCAGCCCGAGCCCAGGGGTCCGTCAAATTAATGAAAAACTGTTTTTT | CASSPSPGVRQINEKLFF | NA | NA | 18 | TRBJ1-4 | TRBV5-1
TGTGCCAGCAGCTTGCGGGACACGGGATACGAGCAGTACTTC | CASSLRDTGYEQYF | NA | few | 14 | TRBJ2-7 | TRBV7-9
TGTGCCAGCAGTCCAATAGGAGGGGCGAACACTGAAGCTTTCTTT | CASSPIGGANTEAFF | NA | NA | 15 | TRBJ1-1 | TRBV28
TGTGCCGGCAGCGTAGAAGGGAATAGCAATCAGCCCCAGCATTTT | CAGSVEGNSNQPQHF | NA | NA | 15 | TRBJ1-5 | TRBV9
TGTGCCAGCAGCTTCGATACAGGGGCGAGCTCCTATAATTCACCCCTCCACTTT | CASSFDTGASSYNSPLHF | TRBD1 | few | 18 | TRBJ1-6 | TRBV12-3/TRBV12-4
TGTGCCAGCAGTTTTAGCGGGGTGGTCCAAGAGACCCAGTACTTC | CASSFSGVVQETQYF | TRBD2 | NA | 15 | TRBJ2-5 | TRBV28
TGTGCCAGCAGCCTTGGGGCAGCGGTAAATGAAAAACTGTTTTTT | CASSLGAAVNEKLFF | NA | many | 15 | TRBJ1-4 | TRBV14
TGCGCCAGCAGTCATAAAGCTCCGACAGGGGAGTACCAAGAGACCCAGTACTTC | CASSHKAPTGEYQETQYF | TRBD1 | NA | 18 | TRBJ2-5 | TRBV23-1
TGTGCCAGCAGCCTGGGACAGGGAAGCTACGAGCAGTACTTC | CASSLGQGSYEQYF | TRBD1 | many | 14 | TRBJ2-7 | TRBV19
TGTGCCATCAGTGACCTGATCGGCAGGGATGAAAAACTGTTTTTT | CAISDLIGRDEKLFF | NA | NA | 15 | TRBJ1-4 | TRBV10-3
TGTGCCGGCAGCCCTCTCGTTGTACAGGGGCTTGAAGAGACCCAGTACTTC | CAGSPLVVQGLEETQYF | TRBD1 | NA | 17 | TRBJ2-5 | TRBV27
TGTGCCAGCAGCTTGGAGGCGCCCGGAGCAGCGCCCCAGTACTTC | CASSLEAPGAAPQYF | NA | NA | 15 | TRBJ2-5 | TRBV5-3
TGTGCCAGCAGTTACTCCATCACTGAAGCTTTCTTT | CASSYSITEAFF | NA | few | 12 | TRBJ1-1 | TRBV6-2/TRBV6-3
TGCGCCAGCAGCCAGGACAGGGCCCCTTACAATGAGCAGTTCTTC | CASSQDRAPYNEQFF | TRBD1 | many | 15 | TRBJ2-1 | TRBV4-3
TGTGCCAGCAGACCTCTTAGCCGATCCGGTTGGGAGACCCAGTACTTC | CASRPLSRSGWETQYF | NA | NA | 16 | TRBJ2-5 | TRBV7-2
TGTGCCAGCAGTCGAGAAACAGGGGGCGGCGAGACCCAGTACTTC | CASSRETGGGETQYF | TRBD1 | few | 15 | TRBJ2-5 | TRBV27
TGCGCCAGCAGCCAAGTAGGGGGCAGGGGGGGAAATGAGCAGTTCTTC | CASSQVGGRGGNEQFF | NA | NA | 16 | TRBJ2-1 | TRBV4-1
TGTGCCAGCAGTGCGACTAGCGGGAGGGTGAGGACCGGGGAGCTGTTTTTT | CASSATSGRVRTGELFF | TRBD2 | many | 17 | TRBJ2-2 | TRBV6-5
TGTGCCAGCAGTTCCCTCGGACAGGGGGCCCCTGAAGCTTTCTTT | CASSSLGQGAPEAFF | TRBD1 | many | 15 | TRBJ1-1 | TRBV27
TGTGCCAGTACCATGAACAGGGGTTGGACTGAAGCTTTCTTT | CASTMNRGWTEAFF | TRBD1 | NA | 14 | TRBJ1-1 | TRBV19
TGTGCCAGCAGTTACACGCCGGGACTACTACACGAGCAGTACTTC | CASSYTPGLLHEQYF | TRBD2 | many | 15 | TRBJ2-7 | TRBV6-6
TGTGCCAGCAGTGGGACTAGCGGTCGCACAGATACGCAGTATTTT | CASSGTSGRTDTQYF | TRBD2 | many | 15 | TRBJ2-3 | TRBV2
TGCGCCAGCAGCCAAGATCGCAGCTACACTGAAGCTTTCTTT | CASSQDRSYTEAFF | NA | few | 14 | TRBJ1-1 | TRBV4-3
TGTGCCAGCAGTCTCCCTCCGGGACTAGCGGGCAATGAGCAGTTCTTC | CASSLPPGLAGNEQFF | TRBD2 | NA | 16 | TRBJ2-1 | TRBV12-3/TRBV12-4
TGCGCCAGCAGCCAAGACCATCACATTCAGTACTTC | CASSQDHHIQYF | NA | many | 12 | TRBJ2-4 | TRBV4-3
TGTGCCAGCAGTTTGCCGGGGGTCCAAGAGACCCAGTACTTC | CASSLPGVQETQYF | NA | NA | 14 | TRBJ2-5 | TRBV5-4
TGTGCCAGCTCACCACTCTTTGAGGGGGTGGATTCACCCCTCCACTTT | CASSPLFEGVDSPLHF | NA | few | 16 | TRBJ1-6 | TRBV18
TGTGCCAGCTCACCAGCCGGACAGGGGATGAGCACAGATACGCAGTATTTT | CASSPAGQGMSTDTQYF | TRBD1 | NA | 17 | TRBJ2-3 | TRBV18
TGTGCCAGCAGCTCAGCATCAGGGGGCTTCGGTGAAAAACTGTTTTTT | CASSSASGGFGEKLFF | TRBD1 | NA | 16 | TRBJ1-4 | TRBV7-9
TGTGCCAGCACCCGATCGAGACAGAGCCCCAACAATGAGCAGTTCTTC | CASTRSRQSPNNEQFF | NA | few | 16 | TRBJ2-1 | TRBV6-2/TRBV6-3
TGTGCCAGCAGCCCGGTCAATCGGGAAAGCAATCAGCCCCAGCATTTT | CASSPVNRESNQPQHF | NA | NA | 16 | TRBJ1-5 | TRBV3-1